The 10 T cell receptor beta chains in this list originate from one sample, sequenced in a study of T cells in Graves' hyperthyroidism and ophthalmopathy. TCR beta CDR3 regions were amplified from RNA transcripts. A first-round RT-PCR of the TCR CDR3 used the HTBI primer set. TCRdb redid the calling of the multiplex PCR reads with MiXCR, one entry per CDR3 protein. The data show fewer than 900,000 distinct CDR3 sequences, roughly a sixth seen once. Sequencing was carried out using blood. The receptor source for this set is a woman aged 50 to 60 with Graves' hyperthyroidism that later progressed to Graves' ophthalmopathy.

The table lists this clonotype with many counts. The chain uses TRBV7-2 and TRBJ2-5; D may be TRBD2 (5 bases). There are 13 residues in the CDR3. The ends were cut back, 2 bases at V and 6 bases at J, with 10 bases in the middle. The germline V gene encodes CDR1 SGHTA and CDR2 FQGNSA. As DNA, the CDR3 is TGTGCCAGCAGCTTACTAGCTGCACAGACCCAGTACTTC. This sequence encodes CASSLLAAQTQYF.

In its sample, this clonotype was seen many times. This rearrangement joins TRBV7-9 to TRBJ1-2, with D hard to call. V lost 0 bases to trimming and J lost 0 bases, with 8 bases between them. The CDR3 sequence is 15 residues long. Germline CDR1 and CDR2: SEHNR and FQNEAQ (reference sequence). The CDR3 sequence is CASSLAGRANYGYTF. CDR3 in DNA: TGTGCCAGCAGCTTAGCGGGGAGGGCTAACTATGGCTACACCTTC.

This clonotype was seen ten or more times. CDR3: CAWARTGNTEAFF. CDR3 nucleotides: TGTGCCTGGGCCCGGACAGGGAACACTGAAGCTTTCTTT. The chain joins TRBV30 to TRBJ1-1; TRBD1 agrees at 7 bases. CDR1 GTSNPN and CDR2 SVGIG come from the germline V gene (reference sequence). Trimming at V came to 5 bases and at J to 1 base, leaving 4 bases not matched to a gene. The CDR3 spans 13 residues.

This clonotype came up a few times. This chain joins TRBV15 and TRBJ2-7; no clear D. CDR1 and CDR2 (germline): LNHNV, YYDKDF (reference sequence). Between the trimmed V and J ends, which lost 0 bases and 3 bases, there was a span of 6 bases. The CDR3 is 13 amino acids. CDR3 loop: CATSRDHSYEQYF. The CDR3 DNA reads as TGTGCCACCAGCAGAGATCATAGCTACGAGCAGTACTTC.

There are many counts of this clonotype. V usage is TRBV9 and J usage is TRBJ1-1, with unresolved D. Germline assignment: CDR1 SGDLS and CDR2 YYNGEE. With 0 bases removed from V and 1 base from J, the gap between germline ends came to 7 bases. The length of the CDR3 is 14 residues. This CDR3 is CASSVDAGNTEAFF. The CDR3, as DNA: TGTGCCAGCAGCGTAGACGCGGGGAACACTGAAGCTTTCTTT.

There are a few counts of this clonotype. This chain connects TRBV6-5 to TRBJ1-1; the D gene is possibly TRBD1 (6 bases). Trimming took off 3 bases at V and 4 bases at J, with 15 bases between the two ends. This CDR3 is 15 amino acids long. Germline values: CDR1 MNHEY, CDR2 SVGAGI. The chain's CDR3 is CASSYDRGAPTEAFF. In DNA form, the CDR3 reads TGTGCCAGCAGTTATGATAGGGGGGCTCCCACTGAAGCTTTCTTT.

This clonotype was recorded many times. The rearrangement joins TRBV7-6 to TRBJ2-7, with D perhaps matching TRBD1 (6 bases). CDR3 length: 14 amino acids. The germline V and J ends were trimmed by 5 bases and 4 bases, with 15 bases remaining between them. Germline V lookup: CDR1 SGHVS, CDR2 FNYEAQ. This chain's CDR3 is CASSPGNREYEQYF. CDR3 DNA sequence: TGTGCCAGCAGCCCCGGAAACAGGGAGTACGAGCAGTACTTC.

This clonotype was detected many times. J is TRBJ2-1 and V is TRBV3-1; D is possibly TRBD2 (7 bases). Per the germline V gene, CDR1 is LGHDT and CDR2 is YNNKEL (reference sequence). With 0 bases removed from V and 4 bases from J, the gap between germline ends came to 13 bases. This CDR3 spans 16 amino acids. The CDR3 is CASSQESGGAYNEQFF. The CDR3 region has the DNA TGTGCCAGCAGCCAAGAAAGTGGGGGGGCTTACAATGAGCAGTTCTTC.

The chain joins TRBV7-9 to TRBJ1-3; D remains unclear. CDR3 length: 13 amino acids. Germline V gene sequence: CDR1 SEHNR, CDR2 FQNEAQ (reference sequence). V gave up 3 bases and J gave up 2 bases, with 5 bases separating them. CDR3 amino acids: CASSFGAGNTIYF. CDR3 DNA sequence: TGTGCCAGCAGCTTTGGGGCTGGAAACACCATATATTTT.

The chain couples TRBV10-1 to TRBJ2-7; TRBD1 matches 7 bases. V was clipped by 3 bases and J by 5 bases; unmatched bases: 4. The V gene's germline CDR1 is WNHNN and CDR2 SYGVQD (reference sequence). The CDR3 loop spans 13 amino acids. The CDR3 sequence is CASSDGQVHEQYF. CDR3 in DNA: TGCGCCAGCAGTGACGGACAGGTCCACGAGCAGTACTTC.